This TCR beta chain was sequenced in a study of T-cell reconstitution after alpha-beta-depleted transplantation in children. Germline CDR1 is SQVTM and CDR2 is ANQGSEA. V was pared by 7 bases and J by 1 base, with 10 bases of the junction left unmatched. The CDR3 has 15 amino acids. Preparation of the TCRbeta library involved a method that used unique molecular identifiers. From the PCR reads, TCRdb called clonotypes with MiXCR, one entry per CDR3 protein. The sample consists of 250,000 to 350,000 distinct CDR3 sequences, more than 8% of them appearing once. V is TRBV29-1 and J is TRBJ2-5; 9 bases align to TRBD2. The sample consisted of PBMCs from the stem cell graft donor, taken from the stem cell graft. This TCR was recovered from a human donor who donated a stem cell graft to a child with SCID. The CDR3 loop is CSASGERGAQETQYF. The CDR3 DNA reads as TGCAGCGCGTCCGGGGAGCGGGGGGCCCAAGAGACCCAGTACTTC. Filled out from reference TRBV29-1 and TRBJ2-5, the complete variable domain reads SAVISQKPSRDICQRGTSLTIQCQVDSQVTMMFWYRQQPGQSLTLIATANQGSEATYESGFVIDKFPISRPNLTFSTLTVSNMSPEDSSIYLCSASGERGAQETQYFGPGTRLLVL.